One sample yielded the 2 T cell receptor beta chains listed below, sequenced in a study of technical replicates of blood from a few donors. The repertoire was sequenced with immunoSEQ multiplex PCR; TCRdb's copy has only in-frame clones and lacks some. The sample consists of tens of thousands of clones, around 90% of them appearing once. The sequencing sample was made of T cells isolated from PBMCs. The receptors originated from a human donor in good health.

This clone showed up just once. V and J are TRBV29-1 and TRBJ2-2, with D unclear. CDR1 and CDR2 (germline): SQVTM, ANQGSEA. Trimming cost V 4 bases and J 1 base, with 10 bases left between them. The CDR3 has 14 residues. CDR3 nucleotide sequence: TGCAGCGTTGGAGGCGGAATGAACACCGGGGAGCTGTTTTTT. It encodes CSVGGGMNTGELFF.

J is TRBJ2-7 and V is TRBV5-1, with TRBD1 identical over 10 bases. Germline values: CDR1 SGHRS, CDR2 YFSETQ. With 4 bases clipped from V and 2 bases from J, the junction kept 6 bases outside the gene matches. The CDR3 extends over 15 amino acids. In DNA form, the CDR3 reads TGCGCCAGCAGCACTGGACAGGGGGTCACCTACGAGCAGTACTTC. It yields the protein CASSTGQGVTYEQYF.